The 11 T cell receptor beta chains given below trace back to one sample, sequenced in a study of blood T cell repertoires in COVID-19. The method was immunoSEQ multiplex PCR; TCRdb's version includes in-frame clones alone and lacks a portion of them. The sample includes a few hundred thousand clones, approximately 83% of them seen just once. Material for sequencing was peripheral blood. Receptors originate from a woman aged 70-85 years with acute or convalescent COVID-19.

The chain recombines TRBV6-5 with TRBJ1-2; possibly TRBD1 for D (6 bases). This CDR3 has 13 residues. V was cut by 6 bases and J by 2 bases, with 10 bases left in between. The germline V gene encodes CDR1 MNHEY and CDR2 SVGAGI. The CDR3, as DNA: TGTGCCAGCAGGAGGACAGTAAACTATGGCTACACCTTC. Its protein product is CASRRTVNYGYTF.

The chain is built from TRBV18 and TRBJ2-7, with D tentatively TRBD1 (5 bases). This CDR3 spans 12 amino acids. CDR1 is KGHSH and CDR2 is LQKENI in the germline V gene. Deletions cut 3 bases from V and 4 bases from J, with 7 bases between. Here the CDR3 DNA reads TGTGCCAGCTCACCTCGACAGTACGAGCAGTACTTC. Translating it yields CASSPRQYEQYF.

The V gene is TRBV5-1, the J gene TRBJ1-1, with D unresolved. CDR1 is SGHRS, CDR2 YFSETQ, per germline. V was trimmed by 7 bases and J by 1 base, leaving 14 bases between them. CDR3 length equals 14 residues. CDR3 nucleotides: TGCGCCAGCTTACTCGAGGAGGGGAACACTGAAGCTTTCTTT. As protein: CASLLEEGNTEAFF.

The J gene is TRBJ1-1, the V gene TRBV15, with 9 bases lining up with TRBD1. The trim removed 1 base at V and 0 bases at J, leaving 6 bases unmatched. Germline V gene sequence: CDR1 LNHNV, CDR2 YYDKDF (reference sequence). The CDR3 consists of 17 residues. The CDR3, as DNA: TGTGCCACCAGCAGAGTCGTAGGACAGGGGATGAACACTGAAGCTTTCTTT. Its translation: CATSRVVGQGMNTEAFF.

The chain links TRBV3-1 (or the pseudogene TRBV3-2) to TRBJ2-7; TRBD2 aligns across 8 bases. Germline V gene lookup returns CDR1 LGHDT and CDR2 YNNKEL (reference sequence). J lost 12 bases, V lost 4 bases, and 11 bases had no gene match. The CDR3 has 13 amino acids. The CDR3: CASSPPGGDVPYF. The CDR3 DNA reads TGTGCCAGCAGCCCGCCCGGGGGGGACGTGCCGTACTTC.

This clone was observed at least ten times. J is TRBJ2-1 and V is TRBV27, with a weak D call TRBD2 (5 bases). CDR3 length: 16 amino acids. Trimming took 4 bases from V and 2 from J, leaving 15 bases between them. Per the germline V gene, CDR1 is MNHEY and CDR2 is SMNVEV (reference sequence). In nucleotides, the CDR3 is TGTGCCAGCAGTTCGGGGATGGGAGCGGCCTACAATGAGCAGTTCTTC. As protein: CASSSGMGAAYNEQFF.

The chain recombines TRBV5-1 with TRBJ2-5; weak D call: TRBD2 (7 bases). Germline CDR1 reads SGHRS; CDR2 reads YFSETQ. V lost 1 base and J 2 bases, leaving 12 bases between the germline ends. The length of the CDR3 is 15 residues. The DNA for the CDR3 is TGCGCCAGCAGCTTGACAGGGAGGGGACAAGAGACCCAGTACTTC. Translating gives CASSLTGRGQETQYF.

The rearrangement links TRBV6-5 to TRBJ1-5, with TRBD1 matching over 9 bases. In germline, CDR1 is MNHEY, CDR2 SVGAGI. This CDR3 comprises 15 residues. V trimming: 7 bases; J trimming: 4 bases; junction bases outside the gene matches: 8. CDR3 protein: CASKTAGTGNQPQHF. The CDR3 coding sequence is TGTGCCAGCAAGACCGCCGGGACAGGGAATCAGCCCCAGCATTTT.

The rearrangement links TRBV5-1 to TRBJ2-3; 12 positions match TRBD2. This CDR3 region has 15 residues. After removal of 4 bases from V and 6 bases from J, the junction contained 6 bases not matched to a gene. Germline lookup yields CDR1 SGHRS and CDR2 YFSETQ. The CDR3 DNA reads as TGCGCCAGCAGCCGGACTAGCGGGACCCAGGATACGCAGTATTTT. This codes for CASSRTSGTQDTQYF.

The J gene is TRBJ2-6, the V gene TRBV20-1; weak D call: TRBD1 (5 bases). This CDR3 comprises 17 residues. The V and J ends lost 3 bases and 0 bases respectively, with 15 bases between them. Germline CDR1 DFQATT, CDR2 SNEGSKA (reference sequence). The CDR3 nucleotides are TGCAGTGCTAGTACGTTAGGACACCGCTCTGGGGCCAACGTCCTGACTTTC. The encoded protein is CSASTLGHRSGANVLTF.

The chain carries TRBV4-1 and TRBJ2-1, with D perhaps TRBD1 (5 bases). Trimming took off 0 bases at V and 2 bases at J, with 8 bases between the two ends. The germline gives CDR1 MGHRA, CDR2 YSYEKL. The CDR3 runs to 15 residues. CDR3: CASSQETGTYNEQFF. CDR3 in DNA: TGCGCCAGCAGCCAAGAAACAGGTACCTACAATGAGCAGTTCTTC.